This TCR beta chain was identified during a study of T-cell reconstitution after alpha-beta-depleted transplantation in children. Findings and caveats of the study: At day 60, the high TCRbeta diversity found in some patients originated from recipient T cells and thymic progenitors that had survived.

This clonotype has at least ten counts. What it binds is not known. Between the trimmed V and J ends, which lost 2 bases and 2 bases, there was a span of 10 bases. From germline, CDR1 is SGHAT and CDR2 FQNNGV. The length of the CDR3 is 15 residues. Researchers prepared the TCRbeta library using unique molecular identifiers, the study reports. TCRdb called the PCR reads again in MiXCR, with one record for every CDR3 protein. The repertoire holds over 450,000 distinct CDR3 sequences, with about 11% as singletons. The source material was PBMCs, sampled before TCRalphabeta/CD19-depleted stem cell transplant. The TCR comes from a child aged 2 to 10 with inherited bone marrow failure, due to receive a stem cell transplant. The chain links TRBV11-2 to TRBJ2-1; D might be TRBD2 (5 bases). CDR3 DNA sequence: TGTGCCAGCAGCTTACGAGCGGTGACCTACAATGAGCAGTTCTTC. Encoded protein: CASSLRAVTYNEQFF.